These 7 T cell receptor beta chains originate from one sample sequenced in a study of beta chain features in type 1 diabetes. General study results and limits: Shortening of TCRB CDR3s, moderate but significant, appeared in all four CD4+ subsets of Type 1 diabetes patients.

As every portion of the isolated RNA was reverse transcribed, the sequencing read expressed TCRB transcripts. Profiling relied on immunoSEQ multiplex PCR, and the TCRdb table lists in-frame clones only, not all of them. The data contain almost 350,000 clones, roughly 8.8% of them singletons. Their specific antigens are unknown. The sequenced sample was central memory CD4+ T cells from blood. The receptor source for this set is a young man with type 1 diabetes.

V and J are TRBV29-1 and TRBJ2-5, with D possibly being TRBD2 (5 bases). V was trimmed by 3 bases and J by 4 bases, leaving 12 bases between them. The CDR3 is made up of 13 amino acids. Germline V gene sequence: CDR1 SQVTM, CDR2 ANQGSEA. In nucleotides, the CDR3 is TGCAGCGTTGATACCGGGGTGGCAGAGACCCAGTACTTC. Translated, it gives CSVDTGVAETQYF. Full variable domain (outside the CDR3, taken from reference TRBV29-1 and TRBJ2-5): SAVISQKPSRDICQRGTSLTIQCQVDSQVTMMFWYRQQPGQSLTLIATANQGSEATYESGFVIDKFPISRPNLTFSTLTVSNMSPEDSSIYLCSVDTGVAETQYFGPGTRLLVL.

The CDR3 region has the DNA TGTGCCAGCAGGCAGGCCACAGGGGACAATCAGCCCCAGCATTTT. It yields the protein CASRQATGDNQPQHF. The rearrangement uses TRBV6-6 and TRBJ1-5; 7 bases are shared with TRBD1. Germline trimming cut 6 bases from V and 3 bases from J; bases unmatched to any gene: 8. This CDR3 is 15 amino acids long. CDR1 is MNHNY and CDR2 is SVGAGI in the germline V gene (reference sequence).

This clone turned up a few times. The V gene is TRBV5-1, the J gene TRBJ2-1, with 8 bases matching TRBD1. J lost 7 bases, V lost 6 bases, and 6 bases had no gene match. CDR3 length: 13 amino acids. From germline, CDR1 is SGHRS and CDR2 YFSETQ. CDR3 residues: CASNIQGENEQFF. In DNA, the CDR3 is TGCGCCAGCAACATACAGGGGGAGAATGAGCAGTTCTTC. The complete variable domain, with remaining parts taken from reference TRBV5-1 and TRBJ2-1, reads KAGVTQTPRYLIKTRGQQVTLSCSPISGHRSVSWYQQTPGQGLQFLFEYFSETQRNKGNFPGRFSGRQFSNSRSEMNVSTLELGDSALYLCASNIQGENEQFFGPGTRLTVL.

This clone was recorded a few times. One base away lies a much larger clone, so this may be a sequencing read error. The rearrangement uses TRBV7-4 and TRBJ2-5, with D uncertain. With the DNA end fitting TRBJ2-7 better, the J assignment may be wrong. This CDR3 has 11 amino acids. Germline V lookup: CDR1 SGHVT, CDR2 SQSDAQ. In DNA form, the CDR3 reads TGTGCCAGCAGTCCGCCCTACGAGCAGTACTTC. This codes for CASSPPYEQYF.

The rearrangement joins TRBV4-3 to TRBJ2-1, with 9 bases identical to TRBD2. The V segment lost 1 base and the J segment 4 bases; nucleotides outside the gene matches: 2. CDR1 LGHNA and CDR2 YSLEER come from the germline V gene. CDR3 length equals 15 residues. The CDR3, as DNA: TGCGCCAGCAGCCAAGGTAGCGGGGGATACAATGAGCAGTTCTTC. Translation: CASSQGSGGYNEQFF.

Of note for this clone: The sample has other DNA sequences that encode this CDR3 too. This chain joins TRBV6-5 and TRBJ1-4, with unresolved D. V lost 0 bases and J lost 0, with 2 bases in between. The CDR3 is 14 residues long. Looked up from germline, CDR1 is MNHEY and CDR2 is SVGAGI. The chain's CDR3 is CASSYSATNEKLFF. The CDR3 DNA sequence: TGTGCCAGCAGTTACTCCGCAACTAATGAAAAACTGTTTTTT.

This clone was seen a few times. The CDR3 nucleotides are TGTGCCAGCAGCTACGATCAGCCCCAGCATTTT. Residues: CASSYDQPQHF. This chain links TRBV28 with TRBJ1-5; D gene ambiguous. V was shortened by 6 bases and J by 5 bases, with 5 bases between the two germline ends. The germline gives CDR1 MDHEN, CDR2 SYDVKM. This CDR3 contains 11 residues.